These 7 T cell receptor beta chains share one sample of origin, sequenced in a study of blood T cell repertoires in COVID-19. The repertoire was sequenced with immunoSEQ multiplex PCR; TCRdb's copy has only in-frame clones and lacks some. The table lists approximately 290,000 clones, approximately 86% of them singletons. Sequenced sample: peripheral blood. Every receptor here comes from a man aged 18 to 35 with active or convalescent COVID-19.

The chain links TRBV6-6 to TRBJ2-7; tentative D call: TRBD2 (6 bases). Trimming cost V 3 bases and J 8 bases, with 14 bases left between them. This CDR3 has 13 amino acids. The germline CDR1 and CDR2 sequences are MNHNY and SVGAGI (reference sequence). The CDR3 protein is CASSYFGGEKQYF. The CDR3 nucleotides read TGTGCCAGCAGTTATTTTGGCGGGGAAAAGCAGTACTTC.

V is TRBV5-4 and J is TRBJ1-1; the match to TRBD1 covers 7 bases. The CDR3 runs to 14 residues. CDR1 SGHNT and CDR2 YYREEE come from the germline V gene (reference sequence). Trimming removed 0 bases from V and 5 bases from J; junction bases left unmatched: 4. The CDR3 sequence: CASSLGQGTTEAFF. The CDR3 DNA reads TGTGCCAGCAGCTTGGGACAGGGTACTACTGAAGCTTTCTTT.

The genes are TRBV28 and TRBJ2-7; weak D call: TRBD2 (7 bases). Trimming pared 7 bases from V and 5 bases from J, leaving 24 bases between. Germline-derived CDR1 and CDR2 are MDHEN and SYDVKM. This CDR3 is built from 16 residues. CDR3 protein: CASTGASGGAFHEQYF. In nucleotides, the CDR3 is TGTGCCAGCACAGGGGCTAGCGGAGGGGCGTTCCACGAGCAGTACTTC. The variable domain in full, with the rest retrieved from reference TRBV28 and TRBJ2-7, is DVKVTQSSRYLVKRTGEKVFLECVQDMDHENMFWYRQDPGLGLRLIYFSYDVKMKEKGDIPEGYSVSREKKERFSLILESASTNQTSMYLCASTGASGGAFHEQYFGPGTRLTVT.

In DNA, the CDR3 is TGTGCCAGCAGCTTAAGGACAGGGTCGAGTAATTCACCCCTCCACTTT. Translation gives CASSLRTGSSNSPLHF. V and J are TRBV7-2 and TRBJ1-6; TRBD1 aligns across 8 bases. V was clipped by 2 bases and J by 6 bases; unmatched bases: 6. Per the germline V gene, CDR1 is SGHTA and CDR2 is FQGNSA. This CDR3 has 16 amino acids. Full variable domain (rest looked up from reference TRBV7-2 and TRBJ1-6): GAGVSQSPSNKVTEKGKDVELRCDPISGHTALYWYRQSLGQGLEFLIYFQGNSAPDKSGLPSDRFSAERTGGSVSTLTIQRTQQEDSAVYLCASSLRTGSSNSPLHFGNGTRLTVT.

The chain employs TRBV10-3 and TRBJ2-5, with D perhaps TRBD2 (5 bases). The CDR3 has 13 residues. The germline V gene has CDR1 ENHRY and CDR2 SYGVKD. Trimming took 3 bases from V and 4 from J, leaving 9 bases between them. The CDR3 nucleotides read TGTGCCATCAGTGATGCGGCGGGAGAGACCCAGTACTTC. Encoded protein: CAISDAAGETQYF.

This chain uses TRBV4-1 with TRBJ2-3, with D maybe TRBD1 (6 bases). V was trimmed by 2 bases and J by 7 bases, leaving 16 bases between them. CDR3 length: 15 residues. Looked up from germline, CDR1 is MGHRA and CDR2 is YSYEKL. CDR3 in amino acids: CASSQKDNGGHTQYF. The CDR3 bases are TGCGCCAGCAGCCAAAAGGACAATGGGGGCCATACGCAGTATTTT.

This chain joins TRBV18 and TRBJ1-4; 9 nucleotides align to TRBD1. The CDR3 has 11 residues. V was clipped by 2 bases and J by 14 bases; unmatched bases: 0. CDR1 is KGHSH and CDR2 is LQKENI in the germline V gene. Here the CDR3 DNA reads TGTGCCAGCTCACCAGGACAGGGGCTGTTTTTT. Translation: CASSPGQGLFF.